Detailed here is one T cell receptor beta chain. Its antigen is not known. The data belong to a study of cytomegalovirus exposure and HLA in healthy donors. The study's findings and limits: Most observed TCR sequences were rare, whereas some public TCRs were detected in many donors. Within an earlier analysis, most TCR beta V segments proved productive either about 90% or about 30% of the time.

A multiplex PCR was run with 60 Vbeta primers and 13 Jbeta primers. Sequencing used immunoSEQ multiplex PCR; TCRdb keeps in-frame clones, though not all of them. The repertoire has 140,000 to 150,000 clones, roughly 78% of them found once; the top ten carry 3%. The sequenced material came from PBMCs. This sequence was found in a man between 35 and 55 years old in good health and CMV-seropositive.

Written as DNA, the CDR3 is TGTGCCTGTCACGGGAGGTCTAGTTACGAGCAGTACTTC. Protein sequence: CACHGRSSYEQYF. The chain joins TRBV30 to TRBJ2-7; TRBD2 agrees at 7 bases. Germline trimming cut 6 bases from V and 4 bases from J; bases unmatched to any gene: 9. This CDR3 has 13 amino acids. Germline V CDR1 and CDR2: GTSNPN, SVGIG (reference sequence).